Described below is a single T cell receptor beta chain sequence and its context. The antigen remains undetermined. This sample was included in a study of T cell responses to AZD1222 COVID-19 vaccine. Study-wide results and caveats: Most donors were white British, females outnumbered males, and clonal diversity was possibly underestimated.

Second-dose timings of about 4 or about 12 weeks were pooled. CDR1 is SGHRS, CDR2 YFSETQ, per germline. The CDR3 loop spans 14 amino acids. Trimming took 4 bases from V and 2 from J; bases not matched to a gene: 2. Method: immunoSEQ multiplex PCR; TCRdb's copy keeps in-frame clones and lacks some. This sample has 150,000 to 200,000 clones, with approximately 90% found just once. The specimen was peripheral blood, collected 28 days after the second AZD1222 dose. This sequence originates from an adult who received the AZD1222 COVID-19 vaccine. This rearrangement joins TRBV5-1 to TRBJ1-4; the match to TRBD1 covers 7 bases. The CDR3 reads CASSRGRTNEKLFF. The CDR3 region has the DNA TGCGCCAGCAGCAGGGGGCGGACTAATGAAAAACTGTTTTTT.